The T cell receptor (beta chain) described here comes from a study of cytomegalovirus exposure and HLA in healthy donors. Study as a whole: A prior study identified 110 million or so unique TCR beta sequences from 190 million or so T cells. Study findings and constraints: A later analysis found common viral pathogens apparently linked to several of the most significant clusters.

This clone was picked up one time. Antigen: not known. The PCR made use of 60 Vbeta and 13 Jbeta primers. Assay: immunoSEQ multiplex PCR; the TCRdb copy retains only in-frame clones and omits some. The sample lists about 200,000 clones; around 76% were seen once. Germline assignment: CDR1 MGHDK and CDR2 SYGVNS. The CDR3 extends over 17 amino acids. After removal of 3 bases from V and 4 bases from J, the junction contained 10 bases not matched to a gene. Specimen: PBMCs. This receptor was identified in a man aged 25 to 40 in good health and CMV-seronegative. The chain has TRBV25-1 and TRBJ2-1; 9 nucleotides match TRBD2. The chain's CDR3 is CASSDSGFSGSYNEQFF. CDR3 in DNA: TGTGCCAGCAGTGATTCAGGGTTTAGCGGGAGTTACAATGAGCAGTTCTTC.